The entry below describes one T cell receptor beta chain. What this receptor recognizes is not known. No quality values exist for individual bases; no much larger clone is one base distant. The cohort consisted of fewer than 700 healthy bone marrow donors. At the time of sampling, all cohort members were nominally healthy, though unrecorded immune exposures were likely present. The donor was CMV seropositive and belonged to the group of about 290 seropositive cohort members. A peripheral blood sample was provided by each donor, and peripheral blood mononuclear cells were used for TCR beta sequencing. The Qiagen DNeasy Blood Extraction Kit was used to extract genomic DNA from the blood cell samples. Library preparation used the immunoSEQ multiplex PCR assay. A mixture of 60 forward primers for TCR Vbeta segments and 13 reverse primers for TCR Jbeta segments was used in the multiplex PCR. Amplification of the CDR3 region of rearranged TCR beta genes was performed with a multiplex PCR assay on genomic DNA. On the Illumina HiSeq System, the amplified TCR beta libraries were sequenced as 87-base-pair reads. Turning to the authors' computational methods: A later analysis tallied approximately 87 million unique TCR beta chains across the approximately 670 repertoires, and around 12 million of those chains were shared by two or more donors. Raw reads were error-corrected and collapsed into unique sequences by a nearest-neighbor algorithm in which closely related sequences were merged to remove PCR and sequencing errors. To assign V, D and J gene segments, CDR3 sequences were aligned to IMGT reference sequences. For a sequence to be retained, a match of at least six nucleotides was required to both a V gene segment and a J gene segment. Rearrangements were classified as productive when the CDR3 lacked stop codons and remained in frame with V and J, and all other rearrangements were classified as non-productive. CDR3 was defined according to IMGT convention as the region running from the second conserved V-encoded cysteine to the conserved J-encoded phenylalanine. The earlier analysis of about 640 of the donors excluded any sequence lacking an unambiguous match to a single V gene segment. An earlier analysis of almost 600 of the donors classified V segments as functional when productive rearrangements were above 56.7% and as segregating when the standard deviation between donors was above 5%. To diagnose cytomegalovirus status from the catalog of TCR beta chain sequences, a statistical classification framework was built. In a later analysis, TCR nucleotide sequences were compared against IMGT/GENE-DB human TR gene sequences so that V and J genes could be assigned. Using the TCRdist pipeline, a later analysis assigned CDR3 sequences along with most-parsimonious VDJ recombination scenarios. In a later analysis, each TCR beta chain was defined by its CDR3 amino acid sequence together with its V-gene family, and reads lacking a unique V-gene family were excluded. As a way to deal with suspected cross-contamination and a sequencing artifact, a later analysis dropped under 600 nucleotide sequences that were highly shared and had low generation probability. For each public chain, a later analysis derived a clonal expansion index from normalized ranks of inferred template counts within each repertoire. A later analysis computed generation probabilities with a VDJ recombination model fitted to out-of-frame rearrangements, and checked the results against IGoR. In a later analysis, hypergeometric tests were used to score TCR-TCR, TCR-HLA and TCR-CMV co-occurrence, with a repertoire-size bias correction applied to TCR pairs. To estimate false discovery rates, a later analysis permuted the HLA or CMV assignments 20 times. In a later analysis, co-occurring TCRs were grouped using DBSCAN, with TCRdist sequence similarity added in when clustering inside HLA-allele-positive subsets. Repertoires with fewer than 30,000 or more than 120,000 public chains were left out of co-occurrence clustering, as were five repertoires with anomalous nucleotide sharing. TCRdb's version of the immuneACCESS table is confined to in-frame rearrangements and falls short of the full clone set. An unresolved V gene accounts for under half of the shortfall where checked; the remainder is of unknown origin. The V and J calls and clone size are taken from that table; D and trimming were inferred from the DNA. For this sample the table gives about 90,000 clones, of which about 73% were detected only once. The top ten clonotypes cover over 13% of the sample.

From the cysteine up to the phenylalanine, the CDR3 has a length of 15 residues. The kept DNA is CDR3 alone, 45 bases in frame from the first base. CDR1 and CDR2 are drawn from the germline V gene: MDHEN, SYDVKM. V was cut back by 10 bases and J by 0 bases, leaving a gap of 18 bases between them. This record belongs to a study of cytomegalovirus exposure and HLA in healthy donors (dated 2017 in TCRdb). In the study overall: In an earlier analysis of approximately 500 of the donors, 250 to 300 Gb of sequence data and 90 million to 120 million unique TCR beta sequences from 150 million to 200 million T cells were reported. About 300 gigabases of sequencing data and around 87 million unique TCR sequences were included in an early release covering roughly 600 HLA-typed donors. Of the 300 to 500 genotyped donors, over 80% were placed in the genetic ancestry cluster associated with self-reported Caucasian donors. The study aimed to test whether signatures of past pathogen exposure could be identified by cataloging public T cell receptors. The study profiled the T cell repertoires of around 700 subjects by immunosequencing and related them to cytomegalovirus serostatus. A separate validation cohort of 100 to 150 different subjects was used in addition to the roughly 670-subject first cohort. To predict cytomegalovirus infection status, the study brought together high-throughput TCR immunosequencing, statistical association of individual TCRs with disease status, and machine learning. To study patterns of TCR occurrence, a later analysis re-analyzed previously published TCR beta repertoires from several hundred donors and added high-resolution HLA genotyping. Rather than using new phenotypic data, the later analysis identified candidate immune exposures from TCR beta sequences and from how often those sequences occurred across donors. To decide whether each TCR beta V gene segment behaved as functional or pseudogenic, an earlier analysis of approximately 600 of the donors relied on high-throughput TCR beta sequencing. Donor age, sex, ethnicity and CMV serostatus were collected together with the repertoire data. In a later genetic analysis, genome-wide SNP genotypes for about 65% of the roughly 670 donors were used, and that subset was treated as a discovery cohort. All discovery cohort repertoires had been generated on a single sequencing platform. Class I and class II HLA loci were covered by the typing at four-digit resolution. The number of donors typed differed by locus, with about 629-630 for A, B, C, DRB1 and DQB1, more than 500 for DQA1, approximately 570 for DPA1, and approximately 470 for DPB1. Because of strong linkage in the cohort, 4 to 6 DR-DQ haplotypes were treated as single units for association and clustering. On average, 235,054 unique TCR beta nucleotide sequences were sequenced per donor among a few hundred genotyped donors of the cohort, with approximately 18% of those sequences being non-productive.

General conclusions and limits of the study: In the study, 150 to 200 TCR beta chains were listed as associated with cytomegalovirus. According to the authors, the approach could potentially be generalized to other disease states and immunological phenotypes. Presence/absence analyses assumed roughly uniform sequencing depth across donors, an assumption that may not hold. According to a later analysis, parvovirus B19, influenza, CMV and Epstein-Barr virus appeared linked to several top co-occurrence clusters. In a later analysis, around 15,000 TCR beta sequences were associated with specific HLA alleles at a false discovery rate of 0.05. Linkage disequilibrium might explain the correlated functional status among segregating V segments, but an unknown experimental factor could not be excluded. In vitro tests confirmed that a few of the cytomegalovirus-associated TCR beta chains recognize cytomegalovirus antigens. The earlier analysis of 587 of the donors excluded approximately 15 rarely observed V segments, including chromosome 9 orphons, because counts were too low. HLA typing was unavailable for some donors at each locus, so association tests used only the typed subset. The classifier was reported to diagnose cytomegalovirus status with high specificity and sensitivity in both the original cohort and the validation cohort. In an earlier analysis of 587 of the donors, most TCR beta V segments were observed in productive rearrangements about 87% or about 30% of the time, broadly matching IMGT annotations. The cohort was sequenced for TCR beta chains only, and without alpha or paired-chain data the features that could be detected were limited. A further reported finding was that TCR beta sequences accurately predicted the HLA-A and HLA-B alleles for most subjects in the first cohort. An association between a missense DCLRE1C variant and V-gene and J-gene trimming of TCR beta chains was found in a later genetic analysis and replicated in an independent cohort. Most TCR sequences were seen in very few donors, while some public TCRs were found in many individuals. According to a later genetic analysis, donors in an Asian-associated ancestry cluster had fewer N-insertions in productive TCRs than the approximately 710-donor mean. In a later analysis, the rate of TCR association differed among HLA loci, with DRB1 alleles having the most associated TCRs and HLA-C alleles having the fewest. In a later analysis, HLA-associated TCR beta chains showed more clonal expansion and lower generation probabilities than non-associated chains that were equally common. A cluster of highly shared sequence variants was judged likely to be a technical artifact of the sequencing pipeline. Some IMGT-functional V segments, including TRBV6-2 and TRBV6-3, could not be told apart with the 87-base-pair reads, so those segments were excluded. The only immune exposure information available for the cohort was CMV serostatus. Assigning TCR associations to individual alleles was difficult when HLA alleles, especially DR and DQ, strongly co-occurred. In a later analysis, most CMV-associated TCR beta chains were found to appear HLA-restricted, with HLA associations seemingly driven largely by CMV exposure.

The sample was PBMCs. The V gene is TRBV28 and the J gene is TRBJ1-1, with TRBD1 as a weak D call on 5 bases. The source is a woman in her fifties or sixties in good health and CMV-seropositive. For the CDR3, the sequence is CAIRKWGSLNTEAFF. The DNA is TGTGCCATCCGAAAGTGGGGCAGCCTGAACACTGAAGCTTTCTTT.